The 11 T cell receptor beta chains reported below all come from one sample, sequenced in a study of radiotherapy plus CTLA-4 blockade in lung cancer. This table comes from immunoSEQ multiplex PCR, and its TCRdb copy is limited to in-frame clones, with some not included. The sample contains about 60,000 clones, around 80% of which appear only once. The material sequenced was peripheral blood, taken from a patient treated with radiotherapy plus ipilimumab. The receptors were gathered from a human donor with non-small cell lung cancer who had a partial response to radiotherapy plus ipilimumab.

This clone was observed once. The chain links TRBV5-6 to TRBJ2-5, with D possibly TRBD1 on 6 matching bases. From germline, CDR1 is SGHDT and CDR2 YYEEEE. V lost 4 bases to trimming and J lost 7 bases, with 11 bases between them. The CDR3 extends over 12 amino acids. The CDR3 loop is CASSLGRGTQYF. CDR3 bases: TGTGCCAGCAGCCTGGGCAGGGGGACCCAGTACTTC.

V gene TRBV29-1 combines with J gene TRBJ1-2; D call uncertain. CDR3 length equals 16 residues. The germline V gene encodes CDR1 SQVTM and CDR2 ANQGSEA. V gave up 8 bases and J gave up 1 base, with 23 bases separating them. The CDR3 DNA reads TGCAGCACCTGGGTCGTGACGGAGGTTCATAACTATGGCTACACCTTC. This translates into CSTWVVTEVHNYGYTF.

The chain employs TRBV5-1 and TRBJ2-5, with 13 positions matching TRBD2. V trimming: 3 bases; J trimming: 1 base; junction bases outside the gene matches: 9. Germline-derived CDR1 and CDR2 are SGHRS and YFSETQ. The CDR3 loop spans 18 amino acids. Here the CDR3 DNA reads TGCGCCAGCAGCTCAGGTGTTACTAGCGGGGGGGCCCAAGAGACCCAGTACTTC. Translating it yields CASSSGVTSGGAQETQYF.

This clone came up once. This chain joins TRBV5-1 and TRBJ2-1, with D perhaps matching TRBD1 (5 bases). The V gene's germline CDR1 is SGHRS and CDR2 YFSETQ. Between the trimmed V and J ends, which lost 3 bases and 4 bases, there was a span of 11 bases. The CDR3 length is 14 residues. In DNA form, the CDR3 reads TGCGCCAGCAGCTACGACAGAAAATACAATGAGCAGTTCTTC. Amino acid sequence: CASSYDRKYNEQFF.

This sequence joins TRBV11-2 and TRBJ2-3, with TRBD2 identical over 14 bases. Germline V gene data show CDR1 as SGHAT and CDR2 as FQNNGV. CDR3 length: 18 residues. The V and J ends lost 5 bases and 3 bases, in that order; junction bases with no gene match: 10. For the CDR3, the DNA is TGTGCCAGCAGCCCGCTGCTCGGACTAGCGGGGGGTACAGATACGCAGTATTTT. Protein sequence: CASSPLLGLAGGTDTQYF.

The chain carries TRBV4-3 and TRBJ2-5; D is ambiguous. The germline V gene encodes CDR1 LGHNA and CDR2 YSLEER. Trimming stripped 1 base from V and 0 bases from J, with 6 bases between. This CDR3 spans 14 amino acids. CDR3 sequence (DNA): TGCGCCAGCAGCCAAGGCGGCAACCAAGAGACCCAGTACTTC. Its translation is CASSQGGNQETQYF.

This chain links TRBV11-2 with TRBJ2-5, with 8 bases aligning to TRBD1. Trimming removed 0 bases from V and 5 bases from J; junction bases left unmatched: 8. The germline V gene has CDR1 SGHAT and CDR2 FQNNGV. The length of the CDR3 is 16 residues. The CDR3 here is CASSLDQAGGPETQYF. CDR3 DNA: TGTGCCAGCAGCTTAGATCAGGCAGGGGGCCCCGAGACCCAGTACTTC.

The chain is built from TRBV7-2 and TRBJ2-7; 9 bases agree with TRBD1. J was trimmed by 2 bases and V by 5 bases; bases with no gene match: 7. The CDR3 has 15 amino acids. Germline values: CDR1 SGHTA, CDR2 FQGNSA. Written as DNA, the CDR3 is TGTGCCAGCAGCGATTGGGGGGACAGGGCCTACGAGCAGTACTTC. Translating gives CASSDWGDRAYEQYF. Full variable domain (rest looked up from reference TRBV7-2 and TRBJ2-7): GAGVSQSPSNKVTEKGKDVELRCDPISGHTALYWYRQSLGQGLEFLIYFQGNSAPDKSGLPSDRFSAERTGGSVSTLTIQRTQQEDSAVYLCASSDWGDRAYEQYFGPGTRLTVT.

This clone has just a few counts. This chain connects TRBV19 to TRBJ1-1; tentative D call: TRBD1 (6 bases). CDR3 size: 14 residues. The V gene's germline CDR1 is LNHDA and CDR2 SQIVND (reference sequence). Trimming took off 10 bases at V and 0 bases at J, with 15 bases between the two ends. The CDR3 region is CATWKGGVNTEAFF. The DNA of the CDR3 is TGTGCCACCTGGAAAGGGGGGGTGAACACTGAAGCTTTCTTT.

This clone is classed as medium-sized. V is TRBV9 and J is TRBJ1-5; D gene unclear. The CDR3 extends over 13 amino acids. Trimming shortened V by 4 bases and J by 5 bases, and 10 bases separated the two germline ends. Germline CDR1 is SGDLS and CDR2 is YYNGEE. CDR3 residues: CASSPGSDQPQHF. CDR3 in DNA: TGTGCCAGCAGCCCGGGTTCGGATCAGCCCCAGCATTTT.

V and J are TRBV4-3 and TRBJ2-4; 9 bases align to TRBD2. The CDR3 runs to 16 residues. The J segment lost 6 bases and the V segment lost 1 base, leaving 7 bases of the junction unmatched. Germline V gives CDR1 LGHNA, CDR2 YSLEER. The CDR3 nucleotides are TGCGCCAGCAGCCAAGTAGGCGGGGGGGCGGGAAACATTCAGTACTTC. The encoded protein is CASSQVGGGAGNIQYF.